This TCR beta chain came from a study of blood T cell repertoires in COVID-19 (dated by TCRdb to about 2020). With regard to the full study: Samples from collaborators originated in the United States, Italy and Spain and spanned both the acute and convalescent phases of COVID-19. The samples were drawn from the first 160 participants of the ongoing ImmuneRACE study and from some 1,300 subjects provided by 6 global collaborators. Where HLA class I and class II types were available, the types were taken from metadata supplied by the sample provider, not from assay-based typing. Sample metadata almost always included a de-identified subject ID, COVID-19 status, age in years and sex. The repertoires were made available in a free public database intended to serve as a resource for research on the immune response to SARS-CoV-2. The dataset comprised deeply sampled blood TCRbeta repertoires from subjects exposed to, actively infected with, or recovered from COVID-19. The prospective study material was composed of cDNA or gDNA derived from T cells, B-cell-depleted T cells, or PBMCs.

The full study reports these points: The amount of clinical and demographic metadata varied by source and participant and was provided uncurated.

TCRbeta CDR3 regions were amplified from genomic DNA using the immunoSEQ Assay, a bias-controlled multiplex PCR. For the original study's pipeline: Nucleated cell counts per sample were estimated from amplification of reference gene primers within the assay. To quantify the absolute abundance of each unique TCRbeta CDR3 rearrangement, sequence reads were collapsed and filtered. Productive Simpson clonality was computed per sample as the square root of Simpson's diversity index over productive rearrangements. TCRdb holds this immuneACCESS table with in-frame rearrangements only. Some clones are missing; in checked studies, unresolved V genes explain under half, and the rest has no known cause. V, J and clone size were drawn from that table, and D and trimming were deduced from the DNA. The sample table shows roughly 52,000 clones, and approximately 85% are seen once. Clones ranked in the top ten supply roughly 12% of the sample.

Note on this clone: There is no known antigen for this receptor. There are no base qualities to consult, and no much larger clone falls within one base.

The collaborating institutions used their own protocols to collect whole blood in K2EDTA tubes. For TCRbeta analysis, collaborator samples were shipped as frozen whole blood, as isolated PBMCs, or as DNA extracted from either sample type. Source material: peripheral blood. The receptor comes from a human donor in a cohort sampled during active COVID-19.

For the CDR3, the sequence is CASSVGGVSAKNIQYF. The bases read TGTGCCAGCAGCGTAGGGGGGGTCTCAGCCAAAAACATTCAGTACTTC. The receptor chain draws on TRBV9 and TRBJ2-4; a tentative D match to TRBD2 spans 6 bases. Deletion took 0 bases off V and 0 bases off J, with a span of 10 bases between the germline ends. Including the terminal cysteine and phenylalanine, the CDR3 comprises 16 residues. Only the CDR3 DNA is retained, 48 bases long and in frame from the first base. CDR1 and CDR2 (SGDLS, YYNGEE) derive from the germline V gene. The reference TRBV9 and TRBJ2-4 proteins fill in what lies around the CDR3, so the full variable domain reads DSGVTQTPKHLITATGQRVTLRCSPRSGDLSVYWYQQSLDQGLQFLIQYYNGEERAKGNILERFSAQQFPDLHSELNLSSLELGDSALYFCASSVGGVSAKNIQYFGAGTRLSVL.